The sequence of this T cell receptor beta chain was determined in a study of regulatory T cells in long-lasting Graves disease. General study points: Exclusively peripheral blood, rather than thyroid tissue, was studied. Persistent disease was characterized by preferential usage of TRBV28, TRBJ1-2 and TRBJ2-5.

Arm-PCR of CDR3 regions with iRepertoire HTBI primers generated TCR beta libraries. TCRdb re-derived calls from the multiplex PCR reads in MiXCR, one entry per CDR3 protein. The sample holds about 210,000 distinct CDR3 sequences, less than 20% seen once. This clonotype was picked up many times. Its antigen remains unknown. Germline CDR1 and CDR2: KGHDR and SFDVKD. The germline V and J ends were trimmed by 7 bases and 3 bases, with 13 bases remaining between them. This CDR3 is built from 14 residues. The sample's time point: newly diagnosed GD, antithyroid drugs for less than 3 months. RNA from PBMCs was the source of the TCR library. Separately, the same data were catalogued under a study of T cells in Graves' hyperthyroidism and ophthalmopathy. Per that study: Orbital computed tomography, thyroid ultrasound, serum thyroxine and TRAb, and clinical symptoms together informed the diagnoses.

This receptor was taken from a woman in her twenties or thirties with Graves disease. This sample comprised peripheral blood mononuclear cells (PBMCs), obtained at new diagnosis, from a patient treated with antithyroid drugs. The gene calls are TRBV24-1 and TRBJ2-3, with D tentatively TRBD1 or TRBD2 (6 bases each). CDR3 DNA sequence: TGTGCCACCAGGCCCTCGGGGGCAACAGATACGCAGTATTTT. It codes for CATRPSGATDTQYF.